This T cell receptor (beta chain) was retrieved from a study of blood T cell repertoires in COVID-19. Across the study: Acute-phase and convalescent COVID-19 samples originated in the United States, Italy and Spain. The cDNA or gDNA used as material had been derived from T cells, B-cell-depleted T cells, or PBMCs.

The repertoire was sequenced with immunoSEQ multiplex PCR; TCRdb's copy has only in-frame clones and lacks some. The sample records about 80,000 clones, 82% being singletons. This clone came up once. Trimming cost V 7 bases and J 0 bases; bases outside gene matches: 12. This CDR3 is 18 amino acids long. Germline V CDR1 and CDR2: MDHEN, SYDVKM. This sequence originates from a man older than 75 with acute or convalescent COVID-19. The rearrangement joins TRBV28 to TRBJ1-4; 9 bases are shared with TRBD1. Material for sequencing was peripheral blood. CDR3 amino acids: CASTFAGTGRATNEKLFF. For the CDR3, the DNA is TGTGCCAGCACCTTCGCCGGGACAGGGAGAGCAACTAATGAAAAACTGTTTTTT.